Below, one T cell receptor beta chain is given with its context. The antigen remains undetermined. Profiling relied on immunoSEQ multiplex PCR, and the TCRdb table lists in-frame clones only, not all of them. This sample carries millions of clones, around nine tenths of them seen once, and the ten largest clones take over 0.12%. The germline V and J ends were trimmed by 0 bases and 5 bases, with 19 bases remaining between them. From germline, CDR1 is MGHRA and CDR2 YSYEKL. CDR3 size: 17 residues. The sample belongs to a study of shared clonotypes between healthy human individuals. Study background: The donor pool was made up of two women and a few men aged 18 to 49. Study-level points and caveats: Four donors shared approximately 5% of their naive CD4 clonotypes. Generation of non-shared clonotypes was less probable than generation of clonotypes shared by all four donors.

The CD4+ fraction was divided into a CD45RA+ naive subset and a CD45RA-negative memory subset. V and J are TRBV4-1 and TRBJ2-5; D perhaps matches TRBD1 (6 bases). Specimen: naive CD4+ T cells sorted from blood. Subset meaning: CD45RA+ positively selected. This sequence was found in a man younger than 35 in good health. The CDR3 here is CASSQEGPVRGFETQYF. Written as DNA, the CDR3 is TGCGCCAGCAGCCAAGAAGGCCCGGTGAGGGGGTTTGAGACCCAGTACTTC.